This T cell receptor (beta chain) came from a study of beta chain features in type 1 diabetes. Study-level findings and limits: There was a possibility that cDNA sequencing over-represented cells with high TCR expression.

In its sample, this clone was seen a few times. Its matching antigen is unknown. Of the isolated RNA, all was reverse transcribed, and so the sequenced material was expressed TCRB transcripts. Around 3.9 million reads per sample were averaged for naive, central memory and regulatory samples. Assay: immunoSEQ multiplex PCR; the TCRdb copy retains only in-frame clones and omits some. This table holds some 200,000 clones, 11% found once. V was cut by 7 bases and J by 2 bases, with 7 bases left in between. The CDR3 is 12 amino acids. Germline CDR1 and CDR2: LNHDA and SQIVND (reference sequence). Material: central memory CD4+ T cells from blood. The chain combines TRBV19 with TRBJ2-3; weak D call: TRBD2 (5 bases). The receptor comes from a young man in good health. The CDR3 region has the DNA TGTGCCAGTACGACTACCACAGATACGCAGTATTTT. This sequence encodes CASTTTTDTQYF. Full variable domain (outside the CDR3, taken from reference TRBV19 and TRBJ2-3): DGGITQSPKYLFRKEGQNVTLSCEQNLNHDAMYWYRQDPGQGLRLIYYSQIVNDFQKGDIAEGYSVSREKKESFPLTVTSAQKNPTAFYLCASTTTTDTQYFGPGTRLTVL.